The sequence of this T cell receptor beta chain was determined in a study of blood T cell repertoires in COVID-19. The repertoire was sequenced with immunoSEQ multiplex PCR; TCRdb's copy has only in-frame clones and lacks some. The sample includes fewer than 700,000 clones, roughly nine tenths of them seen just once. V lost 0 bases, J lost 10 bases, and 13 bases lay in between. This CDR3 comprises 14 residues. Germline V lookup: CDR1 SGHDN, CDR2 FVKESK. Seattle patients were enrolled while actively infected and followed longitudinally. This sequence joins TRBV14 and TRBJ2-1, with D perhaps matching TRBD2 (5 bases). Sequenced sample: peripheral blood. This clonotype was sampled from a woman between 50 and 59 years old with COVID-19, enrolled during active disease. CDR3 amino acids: CASSQDLPPGEQFF. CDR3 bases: TGTGCCAGCAGCCAAGATTTACCGCCGGGGGAGCAGTTCTTC.